The 11 T cell receptor beta chains given below trace back to one sample, sequenced in a study of cytomegalovirus exposure and HLA in healthy donors. 60 Vbeta and 13 Jbeta primers were used in PCR. Generated by immunoSEQ multiplex PCR, the TCRdb table keeps only in-frame clones and is missing some. The sample lists about 94,000 clones, 79% occurring once. Specimen: PBMCs. The receptors were sampled from a woman in her forties in good health and CMV-seronegative.

This chain joins TRBV14 and TRBJ2-1, with 9 bases that match TRBD1. The CDR3 spans 16 residues. CDR1 and CDR2 (germline): SGHDN, FVKESK. Losses at the gene ends were 3 bases for V and 6 bases for J; bases not matched to a gene: 9. CDR3 in amino acids: CASSQPWGTGSNEQFF. In DNA, the CDR3 is TGTGCCAGCAGCCAGCCCTGGGGGACAGGGTCCAATGAGCAGTTCTTC.

The V gene is TRBV9, the J gene TRBJ1-3; D not certain. V was clipped by 4 bases and J by 0 bases, with 14 bases between them. This CDR3 region has 16 residues. Germline CDR1 reads SGDLS; CDR2 reads YYNGEE. The CDR3 sequence: CASSSSRLDSGNTIYF. CDR3 DNA sequence: TGTGCCAGCAGCTCAAGTCGTCTAGACTCTGGAAACACCATATATTTT.

The V call is TRBV4-3, the J call TRBJ2-1; TRBD1 is a possible D gene (7 bases). Trimming stripped 0 bases from V and 3 bases from J, with 9 bases between. Germline V lookup: CDR1 LGHNA, CDR2 YSLEER. The CDR3 extends over 15 amino acids. CDR3 in amino acids: CASSQDRGDYNEQFF. As DNA, the CDR3 is TGCGCCAGCAGCCAAGACAGGGGGGACTACAATGAGCAGTTCTTC.

CDR3 loop: CASSVEGGVVGDTEAFF. CDR3 coding DNA: TGTGCCAGCAGCGTAGAAGGAGGGGTCGTGGGGGACACTGAAGCTTTCTTT. This sequence joins TRBV9 and TRBJ1-1; maybe TRBD1 (5 bases). V was clipped by 0 bases and J by 3 bases, with 18 bases between them. CDR1 and CDR2 from the germline V gene are SGDLS and YYNGEE. The CDR3 contains 17 residues.

In regard to this clone: One end of the junction varies from germline; a read error may be responsible. The chain has TRBV7-9 and TRBJ1-6; D call uncertain. The CDR3 runs to 17 residues. Germline CDR1 is SEHNR and CDR2 is FQNEAQ (reference sequence). In DNA, the CDR3 is TGTTCCAGCAGCTTGCCGAGCACCGTCTCCTATAATTCACCCCTCCACTTT. It translates to CSSSLPSTVSYNSPLHF. The full variable domain, with the rest looked up from reference TRBV7-9 and TRBJ1-6, is DTGVSQNPRHKITKRGQNVTFRCDPISEHNRLYWYRQTLGQGPEFLTYFQNEAQLEKSRLLSDRFSAERPKGSFSTLEIQRTEQGDSAMYLCSSSLPSTVSYNSPLHFGNGTRLTVT.

Only one count was recorded for this clone. The chain combines TRBV11-3 with TRBJ2-7, with TRBD2 as a possible D gene (5 bases). Germline CDR1 is SGHNT and CDR2 is YENEEA. Trimming removed 5 bases at V and 0 bases at J, with 11 bases between. The length of the CDR3 is 14 residues. This CDR3 is CASSPHRGSYEQYF. CDR3 DNA sequence: TGTGCCAGCAGCCCCCACCGGGGCTCCTACGAGCAGTACTTC. Full variable domain (missing parts from reference TRBV11-3 and TRBJ2-7): EAGVVQSPRYKIIEKKQPVAFWCNPISGHNTLYWYLQNLGQGPELLIRYENEEAVDDSQLPKDRFSAERLKGVDSTLKIQPAELGDSAVYLCASSPHRGSYEQYFGPGTRLTVT.

The chain recombines TRBV11-2 with TRBJ2-1; 16 bases match TRBD2. V shed 5 bases, J shed 16 bases, and the junction held 11 bases outside the gene matches. The CDR3 loop spans 15 amino acids. The V gene's germline CDR1 is SGHAT and CDR2 FQNNGV. CDR3 sequence reads: CASSPAGTSGGAHFF. Here the CDR3 DNA reads TGTGCCAGCAGCCCGGCCGGGACTAGCGGGGGGGCTCATTTCTTC.

The chain recombines TRBV6-5 with TRBJ2-7, with TRBD1 as a possible D gene (5 bases). There are 12 residues in the CDR3. V was trimmed by 6 bases and J by 0 bases, leaving 6 bases between them. Germline V gene lookup returns CDR1 MNHEY and CDR2 SVGAGI. The CDR3 loop reads CASRGHSYEQYF. For the CDR3, the DNA is TGTGCCAGCAGGGGGCACTCCTACGAGCAGTACTTC.

V and J are TRBV10-3 and TRBJ1-1, with a possible D match to TRBD1 (5 bases). V lost 5 bases and J lost 2, with 12 bases in between. Germline-derived CDR1 and CDR2 are ENHRY and SYGVKD. The CDR3 loop spans 14 amino acids. CDR3 nucleotide sequence: TGTGCCATCAGTCCCAGGGAACCAAACACTGAAGCTTTCTTT. Translation: CAISPREPNTEAFF.

The chain couples TRBV4-2 to TRBJ1-2; 8 nucleotides agree with TRBD1. V was pared by 3 bases and J by 8 bases, with 5 bases of the junction left unmatched. CDR3 size: 13 residues. The germline CDR1 and CDR2 sequences are LGHNA and YNFKEQ. This CDR3 reads CASSQDRERGYTF. DNA for the CDR3: TGTGCCAGCAGCCAGGACAGGGAAAGAGGCTACACCTTC.

The rearrangement uses TRBV15 and TRBJ1-3; 7 nucleotides match TRBD1. V gave up 3 bases and J gave up 0 bases; unmatched junction bases: 2. The CDR3 is made up of 15 amino acids. Germline CDR1 LNHNV, CDR2 YYDKDF (reference sequence). CDR3 in amino acids: CATSSRQGSGNTIYF. Written as DNA, the CDR3 is TGTGCCACCAGCAGTCGACAGGGCTCTGGAAACACCATATATTTT.